The present TCR beta chain was sequenced within a study of cytomegalovirus exposure and HLA in healthy donors. Study information: Early on, a data release was issued that held approximately 78 million unique TCRs from HLA-typed donors. General observations from the study: The study labeled 170 or so TCR beta chains cytomegalovirus-associated. Other equally common chains were less clonally expanded than HLA-associated TCR beta chains, a later analysis showed.

Vbeta (60) and Jbeta (13) primers were used in the PCR. Clones were read by immunoSEQ multiplex PCR, and TCRdb kept only the in-frame ones, dropping some. Among 210,000 or so clones listed, about 83% were seen once. The CDR3 has 15 residues. The germline V and J ends were trimmed by 5 bases and 1 base, with 12 bases remaining between them. Looked up from germline, CDR1 is MNHNS and CDR2 is SASEGT. Notes on this clone: The antigen remains unidentified.

The TCR originated in a girl between 5 and 17 years old in good health and CMV-seronegative. This sequence joins TRBV6-1 and TRBJ1-5, with D possibly being TRBD1 (5 bases). The source material was PBMCs. CDR3: CASSPQGNSNQPQHF. The CDR3 nucleotides are TGTGCCAGCAGTCCTCAGGGAAACAGCAATCAGCCCCAGCATTTT.